A selection of T cell receptor beta chains follows, all from one sample in a study of regulatory T cells in long-lasting Graves disease. One entry per CDR3 protein, called by TCRdb with MiXCR from the multiplex PCR reads. The sample holds hundreds of thousands of distinct CDR3 sequences, around 16% seen once. This same sample was also taken into another study, of T cells in Graves' hyperthyroidism and ophthalmopathy.

This material consisted of peripheral blood mononuclear cells (PBMCs), taken at new diagnosis, from a patient treated with antithyroid drugs. These receptors came from a woman between 40 and 65 years old with Graves disease. Both conserved end residues are part of each CDR3. D genes are given only for firm matches. Rows may omit the clone size; those that give it use once, few, many or a size class.

j_gene: TRBJ1-6
abundance: many
v_gene: TRBV11-2
d_gene: .
CDR3nt: TGTGCCAGCAGCTTAGATTCTTGGGGAAGCAACTCACCCCTCCACTTT
CDR3aa: CASSLDSWGSNSPLHF

j_gene: TRBJ1-2
abundance: many
v_gene: TRBV20-1
d_gene: TRBD1
CDR3nt: TGCAGTGCTAGTTTCGGGACAGCCGCGGGAAGATATGGCTACACCTTC
CDR3aa: CSASFGTAAGRYGYTF

j_gene: TRBJ1-6
abundance: many
v_gene: TRBV30
d_gene: .
CDR3nt: TGTGCCTGGAGTGCCCAGGGGAGAGAACCCCTCCACTTT
CDR3aa: CAWSAQGREPLHF

j_gene: TRBJ2-5
abundance: many
v_gene: TRBV20-1
d_gene: .
CDR3nt: TGCAGTGCTAGAGATCGTAGCGCGCCAGTAGAGACCCAGTACTTC
CDR3aa: CSARDRSAPVETQYF

j_gene: TRBJ2-1
abundance: many
v_gene: TRBV7-2
d_gene: .
CDR3nt: TGTGCCAGCAGCTTACTAGTAAGCTCCTACAATGAGCAGTTCTTC
CDR3aa: CASSLLVSSYNEQFF

j_gene: TRBJ1-6
abundance: .
v_gene: TRBV4-1
d_gene: .
CDR3nt: TGCGCCAGCAGCCGCGGGGAGTTGGCCTCACCCCTCCACTTT
CDR3aa: CASSRGELASPLHF

j_gene: TRBJ2-2
abundance: .
v_gene: TRBV20-1
d_gene: TRBD2
CDR3nt: TGCAGTGCTAGACTAGCGGGGGACACCGGGGAGCTGTTTTTT
CDR3aa: CSARLAGDTGELFF

j_gene: TRBJ2-1
abundance: .
v_gene: TRBV6-2/TRBV6-3
d_gene: TRBD1
CDR3nt: TGTGCCAGCAGCCAAACAGGGACAGGCTCCTACAATGAGCAGTTCTTC
CDR3aa: CASSQTGTGSYNEQFF

j_gene: TRBJ1-2
abundance: .
v_gene: TRBV4-1
d_gene: .
CDR3nt: TGCGCCAGCAGCCCCAGCTGGGGGAGCGGACCTGGCTACACCTTC
CDR3aa: CASSPSWGSGPGYTF

j_gene: TRBJ2-7
abundance: many
v_gene: TRBV20-1
d_gene: TRBD2
CDR3nt: TGCAGTGTCCAAGTGGGGGGGAGCTCCTACGAGCAGTACTTC
CDR3aa: CSVQVGGSSYEQYF

j_gene: TRBJ1-1
abundance: few
v_gene: TRBV2
d_gene: .
CDR3nt: TGTGCCAGCACCCGGGGGATAATCCTTGGACTAGCTTTCTTT
CDR3aa: CASTRGIILGLAFF

j_gene: TRBJ1-3
abundance: .
v_gene: TRBV3-1
d_gene: TRBD1
CDR3nt: TGTGCCAGCAACTCGGGACAGTACTCTGGAAACACCATATATTTT
CDR3aa: CASNSGQYSGNTIYF

j_gene: TRBJ1-2
abundance: few
v_gene: TRBV12-3/TRBV12-4
d_gene: .
CDR3nt: TGTGCCAGCAGGGCCCAGAGACGCTATGGCTACACCTTC
CDR3aa: CASRAQRRYGYTF

j_gene: TRBJ2-7
abundance: .
v_gene: TRBV5-4
d_gene: TRBD1
CDR3nt: TGTGCCAGCAGCTTCATAGGACAGGGGAACTACGAGCAGTACTTC
CDR3aa: CASSFIGQGNYEQYF

j_gene: TRBJ1-3
abundance: many
v_gene: TRBV11-2
d_gene: .
CDR3nt: TGTGCCAGCAGCTTAGGGTTCCGGGACATAATATTCTCTGGAAACACCATATATTTT
CDR3aa: CASSLGFRDIIFSGNTIYF

j_gene: TRBJ2-1
abundance: many
v_gene: TRBV10-1
d_gene: TRBD2
CDR3nt: TGCGCCAGCAGTGTCGGGGGGGCCTACAATGAGCAGTTCTTC
CDR3aa: CASSVGGAYNEQFF

j_gene: TRBJ2-3
abundance: .
v_gene: TRBV7-3
d_gene: TRBD1
CDR3nt: TGTGCCAGCAGCGCCCACAGGGGATCCACAGATACGCAGTATTTT
CDR3aa: CASSAHRGSTDTQYF

j_gene: TRBJ2-2
abundance: many
v_gene: TRBV12-3/TRBV12-4
d_gene: TRBD2
CDR3nt: TGTGCCAGCAGTTGGGCCCCCGGGACCGCGGGGGTTGTCACCGGGGAGCTGTTTTTT
CDR3aa: CASSWAPGTAGVVTGELFF

j_gene: TRBJ2-1
abundance: many
v_gene: TRBV28
d_gene: .
CDR3nt: TGTGCCAGCAAGTTCCCGGGACCCCACAATGAGCAGTTCTTC
CDR3aa: CASKFPGPHNEQFF

j_gene: TRBJ2-3
abundance: .
v_gene: TRBV11-2
d_gene: .
CDR3nt: TGTGCCACCAGGTCCGGGGGCGAAGATACGCAGTATTTT
CDR3aa: CATRSGGEDTQYF

j_gene: TRBJ2-1
abundance: many
v_gene: TRBV6-1
d_gene: .
CDR3nt: TGTGCCAGCATTTGGCGAAACTACAACAATGAGCAGTTCTTC
CDR3aa: CASIWRNYNNEQFF

j_gene: TRBJ1-2
abundance: many
v_gene: TRBV5-1
d_gene: .
CDR3nt: TGCGCCAGCAGCTTGGGGACAGCGAAATTTAACTATGGCTACACCTTC
CDR3aa: CASSLGTAKFNYGYTF

j_gene: TRBJ2-3
abundance: .
v_gene: TRBV7-3
d_gene: TRBD2
CDR3nt: TGTGCCAGCAGCCTTAGCGGGGGGGGCTCAGATACGCAGTATTTT
CDR3aa: CASSLSGGGSDTQYF

j_gene: TRBJ2-4
abundance: few
v_gene: TRBV20-1
d_gene: .
CDR3nt: TGCAGTGCTGCTAGAGAGCTAGCCAAAAACATTCAGTACTTC
CDR3aa: CSAARELAKNIQYF

j_gene: TRBJ2-1
abundance: .
v_gene: TRBV20-1
d_gene: .
CDR3nt: TGCAGTGCTATTGATATATCCTCCTACAATGAGCAGTTCTTC
CDR3aa: CSAIDISSYNEQFF

j_gene: TRBJ1-1
abundance: .
v_gene: TRBV2
d_gene: .
CDR3nt: TGTGCCAGCAGTGAAATCGGGGGGGGAGGCGGCGCTGAAGCTTTCTTT
CDR3aa: CASSEIGGGGGAEAFF

j_gene: TRBJ1-5
abundance: .
v_gene: TRBV2
d_gene: TRBD1
CDR3nt: TGTGCCAGCTCACGGGACAGGGGGCCGAGCAATCAGCCCCAGCATTTT
CDR3aa: CASSRDRGPSNQPQHF

j_gene: TRBJ2-3
abundance: many
v_gene: TRBV6-1
d_gene: .
CDR3nt: TGTGCCAGCAGTGAATTACGTGATACGCAGTATTTT
CDR3aa: CASSELRDTQYF

j_gene: TRBJ2-1
abundance: .
v_gene: TRBV3-1
d_gene: TRBD1
CDR3nt: TGTGCCAGCAGCCAATTCGGGACAGCGGCTAATGAGCAGTTCTTC
CDR3aa: CASSQFGTAANEQFF

j_gene: TRBJ2-3
abundance: few
v_gene: TRBV11-2
d_gene: .
CDR3nt: TGTGCCAGCAGCCCCATACTTCGTTCAAACACAGATACGCAGTATTTT
CDR3aa: CASSPILRSNTDTQYF

j_gene: TRBJ2-1
abundance: .
v_gene: TRBV3-1
d_gene: .
CDR3nt: TGTGCCAGCAGCGACTGGAGTCAGGACCCCGGTAGAGGTCATCACAATGAGCAGTTCTTC
CDR3aa: CASSDWSQDPGRGHHNEQFF

j_gene: TRBJ2-3
abundance: .
v_gene: TRBV6-2/TRBV6-3
d_gene: .
CDR3nt: TGTGCCAGCAGTTATAAGGGGGGTGACACAGATACGCAGTATTTT
CDR3aa: CASSYKGGDTDTQYF

j_gene: TRBJ2-4
abundance: many
v_gene: TRBV3-1
d_gene: .
CDR3nt: TGTGCCAGCAGCCAAGTTAGGAACATTCAGTACTTC
CDR3aa: CASSQVRNIQYF

j_gene: TRBJ2-7
abundance: many
v_gene: TRBV20-1
d_gene: .
CDR3nt: TGCAGTGCTAGAGACAGGTTGGGGGAGCAGTACTTC
CDR3aa: CSARDRLGEQYF

j_gene: TRBJ2-3
abundance: once
v_gene: TRBV6-1
d_gene: TRBD2
CDR3nt: TGTGCCAGCAGGGCAGGGACTAGCGGAGTACTTAGCACAGATACGCAGTATTTT
CDR3aa: CASRAGTSGVLSTDTQYF

j_gene: TRBJ2-1
abundance: few
v_gene: TRBV6-2/TRBV6-3
d_gene: TRBD2
CDR3nt: TGTGCCAGCAGTGAACCGGCGGGGGGGCGGTTCTTC
CDR3aa: CASSEPAGGRFF

j_gene: TRBJ1-2
abundance: .
v_gene: TRBV29-1
d_gene: TRBD1
CDR3nt: TGCAGCGTTTCACAGGGGGACGACTATGGCTACACCTTC
CDR3aa: CSVSQGDDYGYTF

j_gene: TRBJ1-2
abundance: many
v_gene: TRBV30
d_gene: TRBD1
CDR3nt: TGTGCCTGGAGCCCAGACAGGGCCTCCTTGGGAGGCTACACCTTC
CDR3aa: CAWSPDRASLGGYTF

j_gene: TRBJ2-2
abundance: .
v_gene: TRBV7-3
d_gene: .
CDR3nt: TGTGCCAGCAGTAAGGGTGGTAACACCGGGGAGCTGTTTTTT
CDR3aa: CASSKGGNTGELFF

j_gene: TRBJ2-2
abundance: few
v_gene: TRBV2
d_gene: .
CDR3nt: TGTGCCAGCAGCGTAGACACCGGGGAGCTGTTTTTT
CDR3aa: CASSVDTGELFF

j_gene: TRBJ1-1
abundance: many
v_gene: TRBV11-2
d_gene: .
CDR3nt: TGTGCCACCAGTCTTAGGCGGGTGAACACTGAAGCTTTCTTT
CDR3aa: CATSLRRVNTEAFF

j_gene: TRBJ1-1
abundance: few
v_gene: TRBV12-3/TRBV12-4
d_gene: .
CDR3nt: TGTGCCAGCAGTTTACAACAGGGACCCACTGAAGCTTTCTTT
CDR3aa: CASSLQQGPTEAFF

j_gene: TRBJ2-2
abundance: .
v_gene: TRBV7-3
d_gene: TRBD1
CDR3nt: TGTGCCAGCAGCACCGGGACAGTGGGGACCGGGGAGCTGTTTTTT
CDR3aa: CASSTGTVGTGELFF

j_gene: TRBJ2-3
abundance: few
v_gene: TRBV27
d_gene: .
CDR3nt: TGTGCCAGCAGCCTACAGGGATTCCACGGAGATACGCAGTATTTT
CDR3aa: CASSLQGFHGDTQYF